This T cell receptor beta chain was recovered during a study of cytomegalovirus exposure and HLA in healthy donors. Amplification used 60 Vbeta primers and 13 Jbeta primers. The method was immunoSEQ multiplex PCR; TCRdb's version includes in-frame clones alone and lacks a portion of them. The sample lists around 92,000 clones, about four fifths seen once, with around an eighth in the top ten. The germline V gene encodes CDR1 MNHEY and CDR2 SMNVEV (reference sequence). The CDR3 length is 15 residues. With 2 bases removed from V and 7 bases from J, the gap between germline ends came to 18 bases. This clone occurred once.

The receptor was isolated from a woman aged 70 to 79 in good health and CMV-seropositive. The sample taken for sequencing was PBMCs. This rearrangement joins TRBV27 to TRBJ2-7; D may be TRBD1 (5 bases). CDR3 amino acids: CASSLGAQGGPEQYF. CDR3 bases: TGTGCCAGCAGTTTAGGCGCTCAGGGTGGGCCGGAGCAGTACTTC.